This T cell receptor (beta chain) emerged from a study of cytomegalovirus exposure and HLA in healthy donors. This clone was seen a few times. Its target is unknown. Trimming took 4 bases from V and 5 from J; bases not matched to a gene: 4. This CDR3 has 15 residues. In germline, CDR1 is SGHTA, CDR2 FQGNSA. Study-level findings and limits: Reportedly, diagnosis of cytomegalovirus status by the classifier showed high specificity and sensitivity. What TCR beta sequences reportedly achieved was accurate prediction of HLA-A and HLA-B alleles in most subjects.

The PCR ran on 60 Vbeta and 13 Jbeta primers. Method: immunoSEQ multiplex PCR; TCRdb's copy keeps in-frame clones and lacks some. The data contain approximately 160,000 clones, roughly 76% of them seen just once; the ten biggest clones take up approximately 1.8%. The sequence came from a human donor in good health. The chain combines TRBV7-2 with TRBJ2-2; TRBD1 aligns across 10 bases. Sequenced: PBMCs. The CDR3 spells CASSSRQGATGELFF. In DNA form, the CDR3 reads TGTGCCAGCAGCTCAAGACAGGGGGCGACCGGGGAGCTGTTTTTT.